One and the same sample provided the 6 T cell receptor beta chains below, sequenced in a study of a mutant IDH1 vaccine in newly diagnosed glioma. Time point given: week 11, during vaccination. Vaccination used 300 ug of mutant IDH1 20-mer peptide per dose, with topical imiquimod. Their target antigens are unknown. Assay: immunoSEQ multiplex PCR; the TCRdb copy retains only in-frame clones and omits some. The table shows roughly 120,000 clones, with around 80% occurring only once. The sequencing used PBMCs, collected from a glioma patient whose treatment included an IDH1 peptide vaccine. The receptors derive from a man in his forties with glioma.

The chain is built from TRBV7-2 and TRBJ2-1; TRBD1 might be the D (5 bases). The length of the CDR3 is 16 residues. The V and J ends lost 0 bases and 5 bases respectively, with 14 bases between them. The germline gives CDR1 SGHTA, CDR2 FQGNSA. This CDR3 is CASSLARLKGHNEQFF. The CDR3, as DNA: TGTGCCAGCAGCTTAGCAAGACTGAAGGGGCACAATGAGCAGTTCTTC.

V is TRBV7-9 and J is TRBJ2-3; TRBD2 is a possible D gene (5 bases). Per the germline V gene, CDR1 is SEHNR and CDR2 is FQNEAQ (reference sequence). With 1 base removed from V and 0 bases from J, the gap between germline ends came to 8 bases. The CDR3 sequence is 15 residues long. The CDR3: CASSLDLASTDTQYF. The CDR3 bases are TGTGCCAGCAGCTTAGACCTAGCTAGCACAGATACGCAGTATTTT.

For the CDR3, the DNA is TGTGCCAGCAGCTTGGGGTACGGGGAGCTGTTTTTT. Its protein product is CASSLGYGELFF. V is TRBV11-3 and J is TRBJ2-2, with no clear D. This CDR3 region has 12 residues. The germline gives CDR1 SGHNT, CDR2 YENEEA. The V and J ends lost 3 bases and 7 bases respectively, with 6 bases between them. The whole variable domain, remainder taken from reference TRBV11-3 and TRBJ2-2, is EAGVVQSPRYKIIEKKQPVAFWCNPISGHNTLYWYLQNLGQGPELLIRYENEEAVDDSQLPKDRFSAERLKGVDSTLKIQPAELGDSAVYLCASSLGYGELFFGEGSRLTVL.

CDR3 sequence (DNA): TGTGCCAGTAGGCAGGGAGTGAGGACTGAAGCTTTCTTT. Translating gives CASRQGVRTEAFF. This rearrangement joins TRBV19 to TRBJ1-1, with D maybe TRBD1 (5 bases). This CDR3 has 13 amino acids. The V gene's germline CDR1 is LNHDA and CDR2 SQIVND (reference sequence). V shed 6 bases and J shed 5 bases, with 13 bases lying between them.

This clone was found a few times. This chain uses TRBV7-9 with TRBJ2-5; D is uncertain. The germline gives CDR1 SEHNR, CDR2 FQNEAQ (reference sequence). This CDR3 has 14 amino acids. Between the trimmed V and J ends, which lost 3 bases and 0 bases, there was a span of 8 bases. CDR3 loop: CASSFSVYQETQYF. The CDR3 DNA reads as TGTGCCAGCAGCTTCTCAGTTTACCAAGAGACCCAGTACTTC. The entire variable domain, with the rest obtained from reference TRBV7-9 and TRBJ2-5, is as follows: DTGVSQNPRHKITKRGQNVTFRCDPISEHNRLYWYRQTLGQGPEFLTYFQNEAQLEKSRLLSDRFSAERPKGSFSTLEIQRTEQGDSAMYLCASSFSVYQETQYFGPGTRLLVL.

The rearrangement joins TRBV4-2 to TRBJ2-1; TRBD2 matches 9 bases. Looked up from germline, CDR1 is LGHNA and CDR2 is YNFKEQ. CDR3 length equals 17 residues. After removal of 0 bases from V and 9 bases from J, the junction contained 12 bases not matched to a gene. CDR3 residues: CASSQETKAGGRSEQFF. CDR3 DNA: TGTGCCAGCAGCCAAGAAACAAAGGCGGGGGGGCGAAGTGAGCAGTTCTTC.